Reported below is one T cell receptor (beta chain). As yet, its antigen is unknown. The V gene end was trimmed by 4 bases and the J gene end by 8 bases; junction bases not matched to a gene: 13. The CDR3 consists of 15 residues. The germline CDR1 and CDR2 sequences are SGHRS and YFSETQ. The sample is drawn from a study of T-cell memory formation after mild COVID-19. Study observations and caveats: Those CD4+ clones that contracted were mainly in CM and EM (CD8+ ones in EMRA). Whether second-wave clones peaking at day 37 were SARS-CoV-2 specific went unconfirmed. The study detected some responding clones in pre-infection memory, suggesting cross-reactive memory joined.

TCRdb reprocessed the 5' RACE reads via MiXCR and lists one record per CDR3 protein. The sample lists more than 150,000 distinct CDR3 sequences, approximately 17% occurring once. Sequenced input: PBMCs or a T cell subset sorted from them (not recorded which). The chain has TRBV5-1 and TRBJ1-2; the match to TRBD1 covers 8 bases. This sequence originates from a young man who had mild COVID-19 (a few samples of this study predate the infection). Cell type and time point are not known. The CDR3 sequence: CASSPFGQGAYGYTF. As DNA, the CDR3 is TGCGCCAGCAGCCCGTTCGGGCAGGGGGCATACGGCTACACCTTC.